This paragraph reports one T cell receptor (beta chain). Its antigen is currently unknown. This sample is part of a study of OX40 agonist ivuxolimab in advanced cancers. Study-level background: The dose-escalation cohort had hepatocellular carcinoma, melanoma, renal cell or head and neck cancer. Of mixed ages from about 23 to 90 and averaging approximately 60 years, the group was 65% to 85% male. About 40% of patients had received prior checkpoint inhibitor therapy. Study findings and constraints: Expanded clones were, on average, more numerous among CD8+ T cells than CD4+.

Repertoires were generated with immunoSEQ multiplex PCR, while TCRdb's copy carries only in-frame clones and drops some. This sample carries tens of thousands of clones, about 81% of them seen once, and the ten largest clones take 9.5% to 15%. The CDR3 runs 15 residues. Germline-derived CDR1 and CDR2 are SGHNT and YYREEE (reference sequence). V dropped 4 bases and J dropped 0 bases, with 14 bases sitting between them. The specimen comprised CD4+ or CD8+ T cells sorted from blood, sampled in a trial of the OX40 agonist ivuxolimab. This chain connects TRBV5-4 to TRBJ2-7; perhaps TRBD1 as D (5 bases). The sequence was collected from an adult with an advanced solid tumor such as melanoma, head and neck, liver or kidney cancer. CDR3 coding DNA: TGTGCCAGCAGCCGACAGTCAGACGACTCCTACGAGCAGTACTTC. Amino acids: CASSRQSDDSYEQYF.